This TCR beta chain is from a study of neurological immune-mediated disorders. Points from the study as a whole: The greatest TCR clonal expansion appeared in HTLV-1-associated myelopathy and the smallest, falling below healthy controls, in multiple sclerosis. Expanded clones shared no CDR3 amino acid sequences across subjects, suggesting private repertoires in all groups.

Synthesis of cDNA used 5'RACE (with 10-nucleotide random UMIs). Over 190 million TCR-beta sequences (from 15-18 subjects) were yielded by each sequencing run. TCRdb called the 5' RACE reads again in MiXCR, with one record for every CDR3 protein. The data show roughly 60,000 distinct CDR3 sequences, over 9.5% seen once. This clonotype was recorded at least ten times. Its antigen is not known. Per germline, CDR1 KGHSH and CDR2 LQKENI. Trimming shortened V by 6 bases and J by 4 bases, and 10 bases separated the two germline ends. There are 13 residues in the CDR3. The V gene is TRBV18, the J gene TRBJ1-5; perhaps TRBD1 as D (6 bases). The receptor comes from a man aged 55-75 years in good health. The specimen was PBMCs. CDR3 amino acids: CASSPGANQPQHF. Written as DNA, the CDR3 is TGTGCCAGCTCCCCGGGGGCGAATCAGCCCCAGCATTTT. Variable domain in full (rest from reference TRBV18 and TRBJ1-5): NAGVMQNPRHLVRRRGQEARLRCSPMKGHSHVYWYRQLPEEGLKFMVYLQKENIIDESGMPKERFSAEFPKEGPSILRIQQVVRGDSAAYFCASSPGANQPQHFGDGTRLSIL.